This T cell receptor (beta chain) was profiled in a study of blood T cell repertoires in COVID-19. About the study: The analysed material was cDNA or gDNA that came from T cells, B-cell-depleted T cells, or PBMCs.

The CDR3 has 15 amino acids. Germline assignment: CDR1 SGHRS and CDR2 YFSETQ. V was pared by 4 bases and J by 4 bases, with 8 bases of the junction left unmatched. TCRdb's table, derived via immunoSEQ multiplex PCR, lists solely in-frame clones and lacks some. The table records 85,000 to 100,000 clones, roughly 89% of them present only once. This clonotype was obtained from a man in his forties or fifties with active or convalescent COVID-19. The chain uses TRBV5-1 and TRBJ1-1; TRBD1 aligns across 9 bases. The sequenced sample was peripheral blood. The chain's CDR3 is CASSGTDRGGTEAFF. CDR3 in DNA: TGCGCCAGCAGCGGCACCGACAGGGGGGGCACTGAAGCTTTCTTT. Filled out from reference TRBV5-1 and TRBJ1-1, the complete variable domain reads KAGVTQTPRYLIKTRGQQVTLSCSPISGHRSVSWYQQTPGQGLQFLFEYFSETQRNKGNFPGRFSGRQFSNSRSEMNVSTLELGDSALYLCASSGTDRGGTEAFFGQGTRLTVV.